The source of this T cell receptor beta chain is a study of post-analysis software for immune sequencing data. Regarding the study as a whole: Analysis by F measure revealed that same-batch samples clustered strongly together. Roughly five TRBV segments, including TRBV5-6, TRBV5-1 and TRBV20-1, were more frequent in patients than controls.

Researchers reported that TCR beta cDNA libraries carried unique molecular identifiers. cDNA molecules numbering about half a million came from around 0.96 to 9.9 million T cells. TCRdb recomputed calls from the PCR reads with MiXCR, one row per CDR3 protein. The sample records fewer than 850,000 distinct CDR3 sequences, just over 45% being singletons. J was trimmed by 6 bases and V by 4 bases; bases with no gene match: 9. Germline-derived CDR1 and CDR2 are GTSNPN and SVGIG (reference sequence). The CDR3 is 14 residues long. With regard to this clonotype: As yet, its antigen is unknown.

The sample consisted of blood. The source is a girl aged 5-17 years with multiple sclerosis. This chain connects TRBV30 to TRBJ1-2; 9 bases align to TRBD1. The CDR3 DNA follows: TGTGCCTGGACTTCCGGGACAGGGTGGGATGGCTACACCTTC. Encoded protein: CAWTSGTGWDGYTF.